These 11 T cell receptor beta chains were all obtained from the same sample, sequenced in a study of T cells in Graves' hyperthyroidism and ophthalmopathy. TCR beta CDR3 regions were amplified from RNA transcripts. The HTBI primer set served for first-round RT-PCR of the TCR CDR3. TCRdb reprocessed the multiplex PCR reads via MiXCR and lists one record per CDR3 protein. The sample lists 350,000 to 400,000 distinct CDR3 sequences, about a fifth seen once, with 35% to 45% in the top ten. The sequenced material came from blood. Receptors originate from a man in his late teens or twenties with Graves' ophthalmopathy.

This clonotype came up once. This rearrangement joins TRBV9 to TRBJ1-2; D perhaps matches TRBD1 (6 bases). Trimming took 1 base from V and 4 from J, leaving 8 bases between them. CDR1 is SGDLS, CDR2 YYNGEE, per germline. The CDR3 is 13 amino acids. Written as DNA, the CDR3 is TGTGCCAGCAGCGTATTGGACAGCTATGGCTACACCTTC. This codes for CASSVLDSYGYTF.

There are a few counts of this clonotype. This sequence joins TRBV9 and TRBJ1-6; D is possibly TRBD1 (6 bases). This CDR3 comprises 16 residues. CDR1 is SGDLS and CDR2 is YYNGEE in the germline V gene. Trimming cost V 0 bases and J 9 bases, with 16 bases left between them. Written as DNA, the CDR3 is TGTGCCAGCAGCGTAGATGTAGGGGGACGTGGTTCACCCCTCCACTTT. It is translated as CASSVDVGGRGSPLHF.

This chain joins TRBV29-1 and TRBJ2-3; a weak D match, TRBD1 (6 bases). CDR1 and CDR2 (germline): SQVTM, ANQGSEA. The CDR3 covers 11 residues. V was clipped by 8 bases and J by 4 bases, with 10 bases between them. For the CDR3, the DNA is TGCAGCCCATGGGGGCCAGATACGCAGTATTTT. It yields the protein CSPWGPDTQYF.

This clonotype was counted ten times or more. J is TRBJ2-3 and V is TRBV6-1; D may be TRBD1 (5 bases). Germline assignment: CDR1 MNHNS and CDR2 SASEGT. CDR3 length equals 13 residues. Trimming shortened V by 8 bases and J by 3 bases, and 12 bases separated the two germline ends. The CDR3 spells CASLIAGTDTQYF. Here the CDR3 DNA reads TGTGCCAGCTTGATAGCAGGGACAGATACGCAGTATTTT.

V and J are TRBV29-1 and TRBJ1-1; no clear D gene. The CDR3 is made up of 11 amino acids. Trimming removed 5 bases at V and 1 base at J, with 5 bases between. Germline V gene data show CDR1 as SQVTM and CDR2 as ANQGSEA. The CDR3 DNA reads as TGCAGCGTTCTGCGGAACACTGAAGCTTTCTTT. It is translated as CSVLRNTEAFF.

The table lists this clonotype with many counts. This chain uses TRBV6-1 with TRBJ1-2; no firm D call. The length of the CDR3 is 12 residues. The germline V and J ends were trimmed by 4 bases and 4 bases, with 7 bases remaining between them. Germline V CDR1 and CDR2: MNHNS, SASEGT. The CDR3 bases are TGTGCCAGCAGTGGGTCTTCCTATGGCTACACCTTC. It translates to CASSGSSYGYTF.

This clonotype was observed a few times. The chain carries TRBV20-1 and TRBJ2-6; D is undetermined. The CDR3 extends over 13 amino acids. Germline loops: CDR1 DFQATT, CDR2 SNEGSKA (reference sequence). V lost 4 bases and J 0 bases, leaving 4 bases between the germline ends. The CDR3 protein is CSAKGSGANVLTF. CDR3 nucleotide sequence: TGCAGTGCTAAGGGCTCTGGGGCCAACGTCCTGACTTTC.

This clonotype was observed many times. The gene calls are TRBV2 and TRBJ2-4; D uncertain. Germline CDR1 SNHLY, CDR2 FYNNEI. Trimming took 3 bases from V and 9 from J, leaving 9 bases between them. The CDR3 is made up of 12 amino acids. The DNA of the CDR3 is TGTGCCAGCAGTGAGCGCCCCGGCATTCAGTACTTC. Its translation: CASSERPGIQYF.

In its sample, this clonotype was seen a few times. This may be a read error, as it is one base from a much larger clone. This sequence joins TRBV12-3 or TRBV12-4 and TRBJ2-7; D not resolved. The CDR3 is 12 amino acids. Deletions cut 4 bases from V and 4 bases from J, with 8 bases between. This CDR3 reads CASSSLGYEQYF. For the CDR3, the DNA is TGTGCCAGCAGTTCCCTGGGTTACGAGCAGTACTTC.

The V gene is TRBV4-2, the J gene TRBJ2-7; D unclear. Germline assignment: CDR1 LGHNA and CDR2 YNFKEQ. V was clipped by 1 base and J by 5 bases, with 6 bases between them. The CDR3 covers 12 residues. CDR3 bases: TGTGCCAGCAGCCAAGCCGGCGACGAGCAGTACTTC. Protein product: CASSQAGDEQYF.

This clonotype has ten or more counts. This chain links TRBV20-1 with TRBJ2-5; 12 nucleotides match TRBD2. The CDR3 sequence is 15 residues long. CDR1 is DFQATT and CDR2 is SNEGSKA in the germline V gene (reference sequence). With V trimmed by 5 bases and J by 0 bases, 4 bases remained unmatched. CDR3 in amino acids: CSAPRLAGDQETQYF. The CDR3 nucleotides are TGCAGTGCTCCCCGACTAGCGGGAGACCAAGAGACCCAGTACTTC.